The next 8 T cell receptor beta chains were all read from a single sample in a study of blood T cell repertoires in COVID-19. Assay: immunoSEQ multiplex PCR; the TCRdb copy retains only in-frame clones and omits some. The table records approximately 30,000 clones, 89% of them present only once. Sequencing used peripheral blood. These receptors were obtained from a human donor in a cohort sampled during active COVID-19.

The chain employs TRBV3-1 (or the pseudogene TRBV3-2) and TRBJ1-1, with D possibly being TRBD1 (6 bases). The CDR3 length is 15 residues. V was pared by 4 bases and J by 2 bases, with 14 bases between. From germline, CDR1 is LGHDT and CDR2 YNNKEL (reference sequence). The CDR3 DNA is TGTGCCAGCAGCCCGAGGGGGGGAATTAACACTGAAGCTTTCTTT. It specifies CASSPRGGINTEAFF.

The genes are TRBV2 and TRBJ2-6, with TRBD1 matching over 7 bases. This CDR3 region has 17 residues. Germline V CDR1 and CDR2: SNHLY, FYNNEI. Losses at the gene ends were 11 bases for V and 0 bases for J; bases not matched to a gene: 13. Here the CDR3 reads CAESTGSSRSGANVLTF. CDR3 coding DNA: TGTGCCGAGTCGACAGGGTCCTCACGCTCTGGGGCCAACGTCCTGACTTTC.

The gene calls are TRBV7-3 and TRBJ1-5; D is possibly TRBD1 (5 bases). This CDR3 region has 14 residues. Germline V gene data show CDR1 as SGHTA and CDR2 as FQGTGA. Between the trimmed V and J ends, which lost 5 bases and 3 bases, there was a span of 11 bases. The CDR3 is CASSLSGNNQPQHF. The CDR3 bases are TGTGCCAGCAGCCTATCAGGGAACAATCAGCCCCAGCATTTT. Looking up the rest from reference TRBV7-3 and TRBJ1-5 gives the full variable domain: GAGVSQTPSNKVTEKGKYVELRCDPISGHTALYWYRQSLGQGPEFLIYFQGTGAADDSGLPNDRFFAVRPEGSVSTLKIQRTERGDSAVYLCASSLSGNNQPQHFGDGTRLSIL.

This clone was observed a single time. The V and J genes are TRBV11-2 and TRBJ2-1; no firm D call. The CDR3 extends over 13 amino acids. Trimming took 2 bases from V and 8 from J, leaving 10 bases between them. Germline loops: CDR1 SGHAT, CDR2 FQNNGV. This CDR3 is CASSLLSVHEQFF. CDR3 bases: TGTGCCAGCAGCTTATTATCAGTCCATGAGCAGTTCTTC. The variable domain in full, with the rest retrieved from reference TRBV11-2 and TRBJ2-1, is EAGVAQSPRYKIIEKRQSVAFWCNPISGHATLYWYQQILGQGPKLLIQFQNNGVVDDSQLPKDRFSAERLKGVDSTLKIQPAKLEDSAVYLCASSLLSVHEQFFGPGTRLTVL.

The chain has TRBV18 and TRBJ2-5, with TRBD2 identical over 9 bases. The CDR3 totals 15 residues. Per germline, CDR1 KGHSH and CDR2 LQKENI. Trimming at V came to 8 bases and at J to 4 bases, leaving 11 bases not matched to a gene. The CDR3 bases are TGTGCCAGCAAAGTTGGACTAGCGACACCAGAGACCCAGTACTTC. Translated, it gives CASKVGLATPETQYF.

The chain couples TRBV9 to TRBJ1-2; 7 bases are shared with TRBD1. The length of the CDR3 is 14 residues. J was trimmed by 4 bases and V by 4 bases; bases with no gene match: 7. Germline CDR1 is SGDLS and CDR2 is YYNGEE. The CDR3 nucleotides read TGTGCCAGCAGCACGATCGGGACAGTCTATGGCTACACCTTC. As protein: CASSTIGTVYGYTF. Using reference TRBV9 and TRBJ1-2 for the parts outside the CDR3, the full variable domain is DSGVTQTPKHLITATGQRVTLRCSPRSGDLSVYWYQQSLDQGLQFLIQYYNGEERAKGNILERFSAQQFPDLHSELNLSSLELGDSALYFCASSTIGTVYGYTFGSGTRLTVV.

The CDR3 nucleotides read TGTGCCAGCAGCTTGATAATAGCGGGGATTGGGGAGACCCAGTACTTC. This translates into CASSLIIAGIGETQYF. V usage is TRBV11-1 and J usage is TRBJ2-5; 8 bases are shared with TRBD2. V trimming: 3 bases; J trimming: 5 bases; junction bases outside the gene matches: 11. Germline V gives CDR1 SGHAT, CDR2 FQDESV (reference sequence). The CDR3 contains 16 residues. Full variable domain (outside the CDR3, taken from reference TRBV11-1 and TRBJ2-5): EAEVAQSPRYKITEKSQAVAFWCDPISGHATLYWYRQILGQGPELLVQFQDESVVDDSQLPKDRFSAERLKGVDSTLKIQPAELGDSAMYLCASSLIIAGIGETQYFGPGTRLLVL.

The V gene is TRBV5-4, the J gene TRBJ1-2; D might be TRBD1 (6 bases). Trimming removed 3 bases from V and 5 bases from J, with 20 bases in between. Germline V gene sequence: CDR1 SGHNT, CDR2 YYREEE (reference sequence). CDR3 length: 16 residues. In DNA form, the CDR3 reads TGTGCCAGCAGCTCACCCCTAAGGCAGGGGATATATGGCTACACCTTC. Its protein is CASSSPLRQGIYGYTF.